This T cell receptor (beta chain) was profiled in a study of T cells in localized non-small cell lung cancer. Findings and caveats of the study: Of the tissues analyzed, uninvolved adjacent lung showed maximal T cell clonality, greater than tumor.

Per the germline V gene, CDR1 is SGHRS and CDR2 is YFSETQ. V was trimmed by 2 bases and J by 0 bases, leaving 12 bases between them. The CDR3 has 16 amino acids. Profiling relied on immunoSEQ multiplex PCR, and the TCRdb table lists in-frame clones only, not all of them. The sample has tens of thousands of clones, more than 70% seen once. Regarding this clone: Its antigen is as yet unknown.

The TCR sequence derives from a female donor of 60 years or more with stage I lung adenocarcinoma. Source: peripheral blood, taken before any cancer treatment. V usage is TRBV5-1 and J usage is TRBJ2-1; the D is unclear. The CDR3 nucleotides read TGCGCCAGCAGCTTAATCCTAGGAAGCTCCTACAATGAGCAGTTCTTC. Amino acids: CASSLILGSSYNEQFF.